One sample yielded the 8 T cell receptor beta chains listed below, sequenced in a study of T-cell memory formation after mild COVID-19. TCRdb called the 5' RACE reads again in MiXCR, with one record for every CDR3 protein. The sample records over 120,000 distinct CDR3 sequences, roughly 19% being singletons. The source material was PBMCs or a T cell subset sorted from them (not recorded which). Every receptor here comes from an adult woman who had mild COVID-19 (a few samples of this study predate the infection). Cell type and time point are not known.

This clonotype occurred a few times. The rearrangement uses TRBV4-2 and TRBJ2-2, with TRBD2 matching over 10 bases. The CDR3 consists of 18 residues. Germline CDR1 LGHNA, CDR2 YNFKEQ. The V segment lost 4 bases and the J segment 0 bases; nucleotides outside the gene matches: 8. The CDR3 spells CASSRSSGRVPNTGELFF. DNA for the CDR3: TGTGCCAGCAGCCGTTCCAGCGGGAGGGTCCCGAACACCGGGGAGCTGTTTTTT.

In this sample, this clonotype turned up a few times. The chain has TRBV7-2 and TRBJ1-1, with unresolved D. Looked up from germline, CDR1 is SGHTA and CDR2 is FQGNSA. The CDR3 contains 14 residues. With 8 bases removed from V and 4 bases from J, the gap between germline ends came to 17 bases. The CDR3 spells CASSLGPRGTEAFF. The DNA for the CDR3 is TGTGCCAGCTCTCTAGGGCCACGAGGCACTGAAGCTTTCTTT.

A few counts support this clonotype. The CDR3 loop reads CASSQQGVQNTGELFF. The CDR3 DNA follows: TGCGCCAGCAGCCAACAGGGGGTACAGAACACCGGGGAGCTGTTTTTT. The V call is TRBV5-1, the J call TRBJ2-2, with TRBD1 identical over 8 bases. The ends lost 4 bases at V and 1 base at J; junction bases unmatched: 6. CDR3 length equals 16 residues. Germline V gene lookup returns CDR1 SGHRS and CDR2 YFSETQ.

This clonotype was detected only a few times. A junction end diverges from the germline sequence, so it may reflect a read error. J is TRBJ2-1 and V is TRBV7-2, with D uncertain. The germline CDR1 and CDR2 sequences are SGHTA and FQGNSA. This CDR3 spans 12 amino acids. CDR3: CASRQTLGLELF. DNA for the CDR3: TGTGCCAGCAGACAGACCCTGGGATTGGAACTCTTC.

Here the CDR3 reads CASRTGSSGNTIYF. The DNA of the CDR3 is TGTGCCAGCAGGACAGGTAGCTCTGGAAACACCATATATTTT. The chain has TRBV6-5 and TRBJ1-3; possibly TRBD1 for D (6 bases). Trimming shortened V by 6 bases and J by 0 bases, and 9 bases separated the two germline ends. Germline CDR1 and CDR2: MNHEY and SVGAGI. This CDR3 contains 14 residues.

The chain combines TRBV5-1 with TRBJ1-1, with a possible D match to TRBD1 (5 bases). CDR3 length: 16 residues. Trimming left V 0 bases short and J 11 bases short, with 23 bases between. Germline V gene data show CDR1 as SGHRS and CDR2 as YFSETQ. Here the CDR3 reads CASSLDEPGKGSGAFF. In nucleotides, the CDR3 is TGCGCCAGCAGCTTGGACGAACCAGGGAAAGGCTCTGGTGCTTTCTTT.

This sequence joins TRBV20-1 and TRBJ1-5; D ambiguous. Germline values: CDR1 DFQATT, CDR2 SNEGSKA (reference sequence). The CDR3 totals 17 residues. Trimming removed 0 bases from V and 0 bases from J, with 15 bases in between. The CDR3 sequence: CSARDRVHEYSNQPQHF. The DNA for the CDR3 is TGCAGTGCTAGAGATCGGGTGCACGAATATAGCAATCAGCCCCAGCATTTT.

The chain is built from TRBV7-6 and TRBJ1-1, with TRBD1 matching 7 bases. The length of the CDR3 is 13 residues. Germline CDR1 SGHVS, CDR2 FNYEAQ. V lost 4 bases and J lost 8; bases outside the gene matches: 7. CDR3 sequence (DNA): TGTGCCAGCAGCTCTCGCCAGGACAGGGAAGCTTTCTTT. Translated: CASSSRQDREAFF.